The 23 T cell receptor beta chains listed next were all sequenced from one sample in a study of blood T cell repertoires in COVID-19. Assay: immunoSEQ multiplex PCR; the TCRdb copy retains only in-frame clones and omits some. The sample lists 75,000 to 100,000 clones, approximately 88% occurring once. The sequenced sample was peripheral blood. The receptors come from a man between 65 and 85 years old with acute or convalescent COVID-19.

The rearrangement links TRBV11-2 to TRBJ2-7; perhaps TRBD1 as D (6 bases). V lost 5 bases and J 4 bases, leaving 9 bases between the germline ends. CDR1 SGHAT and CDR2 FQNNGV come from the germline V gene. The CDR3 has 12 residues. In nucleotides, the CDR3 is TGTGCCAGCAGCCCCCAGGGGTACGAGCAGTACTTC. This gives the protein CASSPQGYEQYF.

The chain is built from TRBV6-5 and TRBJ2-7; maybe TRBD2 (5 bases). Germline V CDR1 and CDR2: MNHEY, SVGAGI. V was trimmed by 7 bases and J by 4 bases, leaving 17 bases between them. The CDR3 runs 14 residues. DNA for the CDR3: TGTGCCAGCACTAGCCCATCCTCTCAATACGAGCAGTACTTC. Amino acids: CASTSPSSQYEQYF.

This clone was seen a handful of times. V is TRBV14 and J is TRBJ1-6, with unresolved D. V was shortened by 3 bases and J by 9 bases, with 21 bases between the two germline ends. The CDR3 loop spans 17 amino acids. Per the germline V gene, CDR1 is SGHDN and CDR2 is FVKESK. The CDR3 DNA sequence: TGTGCCAGCAGCCAGCGAAGCGGAGATTTGTCCGTTTCACCCCTCCACTTT. Its protein product is CASSQRSGDLSVSPLHF.

This sequence joins TRBV6-2 or TRBV6-3 and TRBJ1-5; D remains unclear. This CDR3 has 17 amino acids. Germline V gene sequence: CDR1 MNHEY, CDR2 SVGEGT. Trimming removed 4 bases from V and 5 bases from J, with 21 bases in between. CDR3: CASSSNPNFVPYQPQHF. For the CDR3, the DNA is TGTGCCAGCAGTTCCAATCCCAACTTCGTCCCTTATCAGCCCCAGCATTTT.

Only a few counts were recorded for this clone. The J gene is TRBJ1-2, the V gene TRBV3-1 (or the pseudogene TRBV3-2), with D unresolved. The CDR3 has 15 residues. The germline V gene encodes CDR1 LGHDT and CDR2 YNNKEL (reference sequence). Trimming took off 5 bases at V and 8 bases at J, with 21 bases between the two ends. CDR3 coding DNA: TGTGCCAGCAGCGAGACAACATCCGCCCCGGGGGGCTACACCTTC. It translates to CASSETTSAPGGYTF.

The chain is built from TRBV6-2 or TRBV6-3 and TRBJ1-5, with 9 bases identical to TRBD1. V dropped 5 bases and J dropped 3; count of bases not matched to a gene: 8. The CDR3 has 16 amino acids. Germline V CDR1 and CDR2: MNHEY, SVGEGT. CDR3: CASSDGTGTPNQPQHF. The CDR3 coding sequence is TGTGCCAGCAGTGACGGGACAGGGACACCCAATCAGCCCCAGCATTTT.

The V call is TRBV5-1, the J call TRBJ1-4, with 10 bases lining up with TRBD1. Germline V gene lookup returns CDR1 SGHRS and CDR2 YFSETQ. The trim removed 0 bases at V and 2 bases at J, leaving 7 bases unmatched. The CDR3 contains 18 residues. CDR3 in DNA: TGCGCCAGCAGCTTGGGGTCCTGGGGACAGGGGACTAATGAAAAACTGTTTTTT. Residues: CASSLGSWGQGTNEKLFF.

V gene TRBV27 combines with J gene TRBJ2-2, with 7 positions matching TRBD2. CDR3 length: 13 amino acids. Germline trimming cut 2 bases from V and 6 bases from J; bases unmatched to any gene: 0. The V gene's germline CDR1 is MNHEY and CDR2 SMNVEV (reference sequence). CDR3 sequence (DNA): TGTGCCAGCAGTTTACGGGGGGCCGGGGAGCTGTTTTTT. Its protein is CASSLRGAGELFF.

This chain connects TRBV7-2 to TRBJ2-7; 9 nucleotides match TRBD1. Germline lookup yields CDR1 SGHTA and CDR2 FQGNSA. This CDR3 contains 15 residues. V lost 0 bases and J lost 2; bases outside the gene matches: 2. For the CDR3, the DNA is TGTGCCAGCAGCTTAGCGGGGACAGGGCCCTACGAGCAGTACTTC. Amino acids: CASSLAGTGPYEQYF.

The genes are TRBV27 and TRBJ2-3, with D possibly being TRBD1 (6 bases). This CDR3 comprises 14 residues. Germline assignment: CDR1 MNHEY and CDR2 SMNVEV (reference sequence). V lost 4 bases and J 9 bases, leaving 17 bases between the germline ends. In DNA form, the CDR3 reads TGTGCCAGCAGTTCTGTGACCAACAGGGTAACGCAGTATTTT. Amino acid sequence: CASSSVTNRVTQYF.

This chain joins TRBV6-2 or TRBV6-3 and TRBJ1-2; D may be TRBD1 (6 bases). CDR3 size: 15 residues. The germline V and J ends were trimmed by 0 bases and 3 bases, with 11 bases remaining between them. CDR1 is MNHEY and CDR2 is SVGEGT in the germline V gene. The CDR3 DNA is TGTGCCAGCAGTTACTCGAAAGGGACATACTATGGCTACACCTTC. Protein: CASSYSKGTYYGYTF.

The V gene is TRBV10-3, the J gene TRBJ1-2; 9 nucleotides match TRBD1. The CDR3 totals 13 residues. The germline gives CDR1 ENHRY, CDR2 SYGVKD. Trimming took 10 bases from V and 3 from J; bases not matched to a gene: 6. CDR3 residues: CATSDRGDYGYTF. CDR3 sequence (DNA): TGTGCCACCTCGGACAGGGGTGACTATGGCTACACCTTC.

The chain carries TRBV9 and TRBJ2-1; tentatively, D is TRBD1 (6 bases). V was shortened by 8 bases and J by 10 bases, with 19 bases between the two germline ends. There are 13 residues in the CDR3. Per the germline V gene, CDR1 is SGDLS and CDR2 is YYNGEE. CDR3 region: CASSVSTGLEQFF. The CDR3 coding sequence is TGTGCCAGTAGTGTCTCAACAGGGCTCGAGCAGTTCTTC. Full variable domain (outside the CDR3, taken from reference TRBV9 and TRBJ2-1): DSGVTQTPKHLITATGQRVTLRCSPRSGDLSVYWYQQSLDQGLQFLIQYYNGEERAKGNILERFSAQQFPDLHSELNLSSLELGDSALYFCASSVSTGLEQFFGPGTRLTVL.

The V gene is TRBV19, the J gene TRBJ1-1, with D possibly TRBD1 on 5 matching bases. The CDR3 is 16 amino acids. Germline V gene lookup returns CDR1 LNHDA and CDR2 SQIVND (reference sequence). Trimming cost V 5 bases and J 1 base, with 17 bases left between them. CDR3: CASSVGWDRGNTEAFF. The CDR3, as DNA: TGTGCCAGTAGTGTTGGTTGGGATAGGGGGAACACTGAAGCTTTCTTT.

The chain couples TRBV16 to TRBJ1-6; D gene unclear. Trimming stripped 0 bases from V and 7 bases from J, with 10 bases between. The CDR3 has 15 amino acids. The germline CDR1 and CDR2 sequences are KGHSY and FQNENV. CDR3 region: CASSQSGQQNSPLHF. CDR3 DNA: TGTGCCAGCAGCCAATCGGGCCAACAGAATTCACCCCTCCACTTT.

The rearrangement links TRBV6-5 to TRBJ1-2; the D gene is possibly TRBD1 (6 bases). This CDR3 contains 14 residues. Trimming pared 4 bases from V and 6 bases from J, leaving 15 bases between. Germline CDR1 is MNHEY and CDR2 is SVGAGI. The CDR3 DNA reads as TGTGCCAGCAGTTCTTTTGGGCAGGGGAATGGCTACACCTTC. This translates into CASSSFGQGNGYTF.

As to this clone: Other DNA sequences in the sample encode the same CDR3. The V call is TRBV4-1, the J call TRBJ1-1, with 8 bases that match TRBD1. CDR1 and CDR2 (germline): MGHRA, YSYEKL. The CDR3 has 14 residues. The trim removed 4 bases at V and 1 base at J, leaving 2 bases unmatched. In DNA, the CDR3 is TGCGCCAGCAGCCCGGACAGGGCGAACACTGAAGCTTTCTTT. The encoded protein is CASSPDRANTEAFF.

The gene calls are TRBV28 and TRBJ1-1; the match to TRBD1 covers 9 bases. Germline V CDR1 and CDR2: MDHEN, SYDVKM. Losses at the gene ends were 1 base for V and 1 base for J; bases not matched to a gene: 7. The CDR3 runs to 17 residues. The CDR3 sequence: CASSLLTGQGSNTEAFF. The CDR3 nucleotides are TGTGCCAGCAGTTTATTGACGGGACAGGGTTCGAACACTGAAGCTTTCTTT.

This chain links TRBV28 with TRBJ2-7, with a possible D match to TRBD2 (6 bases). The CDR3 has 13 residues. Looked up from germline, CDR1 is MDHEN and CDR2 is SYDVKM. V shed 2 bases and J shed 3 bases, with 8 bases lying between them. The CDR3 region has the DNA TGTGCCAGCAGTTTAGGGAGGTACTACGAGCAGTACTTC. Translation gives CASSLGRYYEQYF.

The gene calls are TRBV6-5 and TRBJ2-1, with 8 bases fitting TRBD2. Per germline, CDR1 MNHEY and CDR2 SVGAGI. Losses at the gene ends were 6 bases for V and 10 bases for J; bases not matched to a gene: 11. The CDR3 has 14 residues. In DNA, the CDR3 is TGTGCCAGCAGATACCCGGGACTAGTCGACGAGCAGTTCTTC. Translation: CASRYPGLVDEQFF.

The chain is built from TRBV4-2 and TRBJ1-2; TRBD1 is a possible D gene (5 bases). Germline CDR1 reads LGHNA; CDR2 reads YNFKEQ. With 7 bases removed from V and 0 bases from J, the gap between germline ends came to 18 bases. This CDR3 has 16 amino acids. The CDR3 region has the DNA TGTGCCAGCACCTCAAAGGTCCAGGGATCTAACTATGGCTACACCTTC. This sequence encodes CASTSKVQGSNYGYTF.

V and J are TRBV5-1 and TRBJ2-7; 9 nucleotides match TRBD1. Germline CDR1 is SGHRS and CDR2 is YFSETQ. The CDR3 has 14 residues. V dropped 6 bases and J dropped 3; count of bases not matched to a gene: 7. CDR3 DNA: TGCGCCAGCACCCAACAGGGGGCGGGCTACGAGCAGTACTTC. Its protein product is CASTQQGAGYEQYF.

The chain couples TRBV30 to TRBJ1-4, with a possible D match to TRBD1 (5 bases). Trimming pared 4 bases from V and 7 bases from J, leaving 13 bases between. Germline loops: CDR1 GTSNPN, CDR2 SVGIG (reference sequence). The CDR3 length is 13 residues. The CDR3 DNA reads TGTGCCTGGACCCCAGGGCCTGGTGAAAAACTGTTTTTT. Protein: CAWTPGPGEKLFF.